Presented here are 9 T cell receptor beta chains from one specimen sequenced in a study of identical twins. From the 5' RACE reads, TCRdb called clonotypes with MiXCR, one entry per CDR3 protein. The sample has some 630,000 distinct CDR3 sequences, roughly 6.6% seen once. The same specimen was also included in a second study, on yellow fever vaccine responses in identical twins.

The sequenced sample consisted of PBMCs. The source of these receptors is a woman aged 18-29 years in good health.

This clonotype turned up a few times. The chain has TRBV6-1 and TRBJ1-1, with no clear D. Trimming cost V 10 bases and J 4 bases, with 7 bases left between them. The CDR3 runs 10 residues. Germline CDR1 MNHNS, CDR2 SASEGT. CDR3 DNA: TGTGCCATCGCGGGCACTGAAGCTTTCTTT. Translating it yields CAIAGTEAFF.

The genes are TRBV27 and TRBJ2-3, with D possibly matching TRBD2 (6 bases). V was clipped by 5 bases and J by 4 bases, with 19 bases between them. In germline, CDR1 is MNHEY, CDR2 SMNVEV (reference sequence). The CDR3 is 16 residues long. The CDR3 sequence is CASSGPGGNKADTQYF. In DNA, the CDR3 is TGTGCCAGCAGTGGTCCCGGGGGTAATAAAGCAGATACGCAGTATTTT.

This clonotype was counted only a few times. The rearrangement joins TRBV20-1 to TRBJ2-2; D assignment may be TRBD1 or TRBD2 (6 bases each). The germline V and J ends were trimmed by 5 bases and 6 bases, with 16 bases remaining between them. The CDR3 totals 14 residues. The germline V gene encodes CDR1 DFQATT and CDR2 SNEGSKA (reference sequence). CDR3 in DNA: TGCAGTGCTCTTCTGCTGAGGGGGGCCGGGGAGCTGTTTTTT. Amino acid sequence: CSALLLRGAGELFF.

This clonotype was observed a few times. V is TRBV10-1 and J is TRBJ1-1; D gene uncertain. V gave up 0 bases and J gave up 4 bases, with 9 bases separating them. Per the germline V gene, CDR1 is WNHNN and CDR2 is SYGVQD (reference sequence). The CDR3 spans 14 residues. The CDR3: CASSESRVPTEAFF. The CDR3 bases are TGCGCCAGCAGTGAGTCGCGAGTTCCCACTGAAGCTTTCTTT.

The chain employs TRBV28 and TRBJ2-1; tentative D call: TRBD2 (7 bases). Trimming cost V 8 bases and J 5 bases, with 13 bases left between them. This CDR3 has 13 amino acids. The germline gives CDR1 MDHEN, CDR2 SYDVKM. CDR3 nucleotides: TGTGCCAGCCTTCGGGGGGCAGACAATGAGCAGTTCTTC. This encodes CASLRGADNEQFF.

This clonotype came up a few times. CDR3 residues: CASSSGQGYNSPLHF. The CDR3 nucleotides are TGTGCCAGCAGCTCGGGACAGGGGTATAATTCACCCCTCCACTTT. The rearrangement joins TRBV7-6 to TRBJ1-6; TRBD1 aligns across 10 bases. Unmatched junction bases numbered 1, after V lost 4 bases and J lost 4 bases. The germline gives CDR1 SGHVS, CDR2 FNYEAQ. The CDR3 is 15 amino acids. Using reference TRBV7-6 and TRBJ1-6 for the parts outside the CDR3, the full variable domain is GAGVSQSPRYKVTKRGQDVALRCDPISGHVSLYWYRQALGQGPEFLTYFNYEAQQDKSGLPNDRFSAERPEGSISTLTIQRTEQRDSAMYRCASSSGQGYNSPLHFGNGTRLTVT.

This chain connects TRBV7-6 to TRBJ1-1; D is unresolved. The V gene lost 5 bases and the J gene lost 7 bases, with 17 bases spanning the gap. CDR1 SGHVS and CDR2 FNYEAQ come from the germline V gene. This CDR3 has 14 amino acids. This CDR3 reads CASSLGGPPLEAFF. The CDR3 nucleotides are TGTGCCAGCAGCCTAGGCGGTCCCCCCCTTGAAGCTTTCTTT. The variable domain in full, completed from reference TRBV7-6 and TRBJ1-1, reads GAGVSQSPRYKVTKRGQDVALRCDPISGHVSLYWYRQALGQGPEFLTYFNYEAQQDKSGLPNDRFSAERPEGSISTLTIQRTEQRDSAMYRCASSLGGPPLEAFFGQGTRLTVV.

CDR3 protein: CATSRVRDPSGGINEQFF. CDR3 nucleotide sequence: TGTGCCACCAGCAGAGTCCGGGACCCTAGCGGGGGCATCAATGAGCAGTTCTTC. The rearrangement links TRBV15 to TRBJ2-1, with TRBD2 identical over 10 bases. This CDR3 contains 18 residues. After removal of 1 base from V and 6 bases from J, the junction contained 12 bases not matched to a gene. CDR1 and CDR2 from the germline V gene are LNHNV and YYDKDF (reference sequence).

In this sample, this clonotype turned up many times. The V gene is TRBV12-3 or TRBV12-4, the J gene TRBJ2-1; 11 nucleotides agree with TRBD2. The CDR3 is 16 residues long. J gave up 7 bases and V 6 bases, and 11 bases lay outside the gene matches. The CDR3 reads CASRPELAGARNEQFF. The CDR3 DNA reads TGTGCCAGCAGACCCGAACTAGCGGGGGCGAGAAATGAGCAGTTCTTC.